Listed below are T cell receptor beta chains from one sample, sequenced in a study of cytomegalovirus exposure and HLA in healthy donors. Using immunoSEQ multiplex PCR, the repertoire was profiled, and TCRdb retains in-frame clones only, with some absent. The data hold 100,000 or so clones, with about 70% observed a single time. Material: PBMCs. The receptors stem from a man aged 30 to 39 in good health and CMV-seronegative. Both conserved end residues are part of each CDR3. A D gene is named only where the DNA matches it firmly.

J | V | D | CDR3 | DNA
TRBJ2-5 | TRBV4-3 | TRBD2 | CASSQLTSGSGETQYF | TGCGCCAGCAGCCAACTGACTAGCGGGAGTGGGGAGACCCAGTACTTC
TRBJ1-2 | TRBV19 | NA | CASSKNRASYTF | TGTGCCAGTAGTAAAAACAGGGCGAGCTACACCTTC
TRBJ1-1 | TRBV19 | NA | CASSPRAGNTEAFF | TGTGCCAGTAGTCCAAGGGCGGGAAACACTGAAGCTTTCTTT
TRBJ2-5 | TRBV2 | TRBD1 | CASRRTGGVETQYF | TGTGCCAGCAGGAGGACAGGGGGCGTCGAGACCCAGTACTTC
TRBJ2-7 | TRBV28 | TRBD1 | CASGGTGSAHEQYF | TGTGCCAGCGGGGGGACAGGTTCCGCCCACGAGCAGTACTTC
TRBJ2-4 | TRBV5-4 | TRBD2 | CASSLGSGTAKNIQYF | TGTGCCAGCAGCTTGGGTAGCGGGACAGCCAAAAACATTCAGTACTTC
TRBJ2-7 | TRBV5-4 | NA | CASSLYNYEQYF | TGTGCCAGCAGCTTGTACAACTACGAGCAGTACTTC
TRBJ2-7 | TRBV18 | NA | CASPVQSPYGTVTYEQYF | TGTGCCAGCCCGGTACAGTCACCTTACGGTACAGTTACCTACGAGCAGTACTTC
TRBJ1-2 | TRBV28 | TRBD1 | CASSSSDRGFRSSF | TGTGCCAGCAGTTCCTCCGACAGGGGGTTTCGTTCTTCCTTC
TRBJ1-2 | TRBV18 | NA | CASSEGALYGYTF | TGTGCCAGCTCTGAGGGCGCCTTATATGGCTACACCTTC
TRBJ1-1 | TRBV5-1 | NA | CASTPAGVNTEAFF | TGCGCCAGCACCCCGGCGGGGGTTAACACTGAAGCTTTCTTT
TRBJ1-4 | TRBV2 | NA | CASSRGQSTNEKLFF | TGTGCCAGCAGTCGCGGCCAGTCAACTAATGAAAAACTGTTTTTT